The 30 T cell receptor beta chains below come from one sample, sequenced in a study of neurological immune-mediated disorders. Via MiXCR, TCRdb re-called the 5' RACE reads, giving one row per CDR3 protein. Among approximately 87,000 distinct CDR3 sequences, 13% to 15% were seen once, and the ten largest hold more than 6%. Sequencing was carried out using PBMCs. These receptors all come from a woman in her 50s in good health.

The sample holds many counts of this clonotype. V and J are TRBV5-1 and TRBJ2-6; D remains ambiguous. The germline gives CDR1 SGHRS, CDR2 YFSETQ. The CDR3 runs 16 residues. The V end lost 2 bases, the J end lost 0 bases, and 9 bases lay between the germline ends. CDR3 loop: CASSLWTSSGANVLTF. The CDR3 coding sequence is TGCGCCAGCAGCTTATGGACCAGCTCTGGGGCCAACGTCCTGACTTTC.

The J gene is TRBJ1-1, the V gene TRBV19, with D perhaps TRBD1 (6 bases). V was clipped by 10 bases and J by 12 bases, with 30 bases between them. The CDR3 length is 15 residues. CDR1 is LNHDA, CDR2 SQIVND, per germline (reference sequence). The DNA for the CDR3 is TGTGCCACCCTCACCCCGGGACAATTATATGCTCAGCCTTTCTTT. Residues: CATLTPGQLYAQPFF.

The chain has TRBV6-5 and TRBJ1-1, with D perhaps matching TRBD1 (6 bases). V lost 0 bases to trimming and J lost 3 bases, with 11 bases between them. Germline lookup yields CDR1 MNHEY and CDR2 SVGAGI. The CDR3 is 15 residues long. The CDR3 region is CASSYSGQTHTEAFF. The CDR3 DNA follows: TGTGCCAGCAGTTACTCCGGACAGACCCACACTGAAGCTTTCTTT.

This clonotype was recorded many times. At one boundary the junction diverges from the germline segment, which might be a read error. The gene calls are TRBV25-1 and TRBJ2-1; D tentatively reads TRBD1 or TRBD2 (5 bases each). The CDR3 sequence is 20 residues long. Germline V gene data show CDR1 as MGHDK and CDR2 as SYGVNS. CDR3 sequence (DNA): TGTGCCAGCAGCGAATTGAGGGCAGATTGGGGGAGTCGCTCCTACAATGAGCAGTTCTTC. Translation: CASSELRADWGSRSYNEQFF. The variable domain in full, completed from reference TRBV25-1 and TRBJ2-1, reads EADIYQTPRYLVIGTGKKITLECSQTMGHDKMYWYQQDPGMELHLIHYSYGVNSTEKGDLSSESTVSRIRTEHFPLTLESARPSHTSQYLCASSELRADWGSRSYNEQFFGPGTRLTVL.

This clonotype was observed many times. The CDR3 DNA reads TGCGCCAGCCGACAGGGAACTAATGAAAAACTGTTTTTT. Its protein product is CASRQGTNEKLFF. The V call is TRBV5-1, the J call TRBJ1-4; the match to TRBD1 covers 7 bases. Germline V gives CDR1 SGHRS, CDR2 YFSETQ. This CDR3 is 13 amino acids long. After removal of 7 bases from V and 1 base from J, the junction contained 1 base not matched to a gene.

This clonotype was seen many times. The chain links TRBV28 to TRBJ1-4; 9 bases are a match to TRBD1. With V trimmed by 4 bases and J by 4 bases, 4 bases remained unmatched. The CDR3 length is 15 residues. Germline assignment: CDR1 MDHEN and CDR2 SYDVKM. The CDR3 nucleotides read TGTGCCAGCAGTTGGGGGACAGGGCTTAATGAAAAACTGTTTTTT. It encodes CASSWGTGLNEKLFF.

V usage is TRBV7-9 and J usage is TRBJ2-2, with D hard to call. Between the trimmed V and J ends, which lost 1 base and 6 bases, there was a span of 9 bases. Germline CDR1 and CDR2: SEHNR and FQNEAQ (reference sequence). The CDR3 length is 14 residues. The CDR3 reads CASSLEGGAGELFF. CDR3 DNA: TGTGCCAGCAGCTTAGAAGGCGGCGCCGGGGAGCTGTTTTTT. Based on the CDR3 plus reference TRBV7-9 and TRBJ2-2, the full variable domain is DTGVSQNPRHKITKRGQNVTFRCDPISEHNRLYWYRQTLGQGPEFLTYFQNEAQLEKSRLLSDRFSAERPKGSFSTLEIQRTEQGDSAMYLCASSLEGGAGELFFGEGSRLTVL.

This clonotype was detected many times. This chain connects TRBV3-1 to TRBJ2-4; TRBD2 matches at 12 bases. Trimming removed 7 bases from V and 7 bases from J; junction bases left unmatched: 2. CDR1 LGHDT and CDR2 YNNKEL come from the germline V gene (reference sequence). This CDR3 region has 13 residues. The CDR3 DNA is TGTGCCAGCACTAGCGGGGGGGCCAACATTCAGTACTTC. Translated: CASTSGGANIQYF.

In this sample, this clonotype turned up many times. The chain combines TRBV5-5 with TRBJ1-5; D is undetermined. The CDR3 is 15 amino acids. The germline V and J ends were trimmed by 0 bases and 7 bases, with 14 bases remaining between them. Per germline, CDR1 SGHKS and CDR2 YYEKEE (reference sequence). The CDR3 here is CASSLGRPERQPQHF. For the CDR3, the DNA is TGTGCCAGCAGCTTGGGACGCCCAGAGAGGCAGCCCCAGCATTTT. Combining the CDR3 with reference TRBV5-5 and TRBJ1-5 gives the whole variable domain DAGVTQSPTHLIKTRGQQVTLRCSPISGHKSVSWYQQVLGQGPQFIFQYYEKEERGRGNFPDRFSARQFPNYSSELNVNALLLGDSALYLCASSLGRPERQPQHFGDGTRLSIL.

About this clonotype itself: This sequence may be a read error, since a much larger clone differs from it by one base. This rearrangement joins TRBV6-5 to TRBJ2-2, with D perhaps matching TRBD1 or TRBD2 (6 bases each). CDR3 length: 16 amino acids. Germline CDR1 MNHEY, CDR2 SVGAGI. The CDR3 DNA reads as TGTGCCAGCACTGGTGGGGGTTCAGCCGGGGGCGGGGATCTGTTTTTT. Amino acid sequence: CASTGGGSAGGGDLFF.

This clonotype was seen ten or more times. V and J are TRBV5-1 and TRBJ2-3; TRBD1 might be the D (7 bases). The CDR3 is made up of 16 amino acids. Trimming removed 4 bases from V and 0 bases from J, with 15 bases in between. In germline, CDR1 is SGHRS, CDR2 YFSETQ. The DNA for the CDR3 is TGCGCCAGCAGCGGACCGACAGGGACTAGCACAGATACGCAGTATTTT. This sequence encodes CASSGPTGTSTDTQYF. The full variable domain, in which reference TRBV5-1 and TRBJ2-3 provide the parts outside the CDR3, is KAGVTQTPRYLIKTRGQQVTLSCSPISGHRSVSWYQQTPGQGLQFLFEYFSETQRNKGNFPGRFSGRQFSNSRSEMNVSTLELGDSALYLCASSGPTGTSTDTQYFGPGTRLTVL.

V is TRBV5-1 and J is TRBJ1-3; D remains ambiguous. The germline V gene encodes CDR1 SGHRS and CDR2 YFSETQ. This CDR3 has 14 residues. V lost 1 base and J 9 bases, leaving 14 bases between the germline ends. The CDR3 sequence: CASSLTISGATIYF. The CDR3 DNA is TGCGCCAGCAGCTTGACCATCTCTGGAGCCACCATATATTTT.

This clonotype was counted at least ten times. The chain combines TRBV6-5 with TRBJ2-7, with D unclear. This CDR3 region has 11 residues. From germline, CDR1 is MNHEY and CDR2 SVGAGI. V was pared by 0 bases and J by 5 bases, with 2 bases between. The CDR3 sequence: CASSYSNEQYF. As DNA, the CDR3 is TGTGCCAGCAGTTACTCGAACGAGCAGTACTTC.

This clonotype was seen repeatedly, ten times or more. CDR3 nucleotides: TGTGCCAGCAGCGTAGCGGGGCCCATCTATGGCTACACCTTC. Amino acids: CASSVAGPIYGYTF. This rearrangement joins TRBV9 to TRBJ1-2; D may be TRBD1 (5 bases). The CDR3 is made up of 14 amino acids. V lost 0 bases to trimming and J lost 4 bases, with 10 bases between them. Germline assignment: CDR1 SGDLS and CDR2 YYNGEE.

This clonotype was detected ten times or more. This chain connects TRBV3-1 to TRBJ1-1, with TRBD1 as a possible D gene (6 bases). Between the trimmed V and J ends, which lost 4 bases and 7 bases, there was a span of 16 bases. The CDR3 is 14 amino acids. Germline CDR1 and CDR2: LGHDT and YNNKEL (reference sequence). DNA for the CDR3: TGTGCCAGCAGCCCAGAACAGGGCAAGGTTGAAGCTTTCTTT. It is translated as CASSPEQGKVEAFF.

This clonotype was seen ten or more times. The chain carries TRBV28 and TRBJ2-7; the D is unclear. CDR3 length: 13 residues. V lost 2 bases, J lost 2 bases, and 7 bases lay in between. Germline CDR1 is MDHEN and CDR2 is SYDVKM. The CDR3 here is CASSLLGPYEQYF. CDR3 in DNA: TGTGCCAGCAGTTTACTGGGTCCCTACGAGCAGTACTTC.

This clonotype was seen ten or more times. V and J are TRBV28 and TRBJ1-6; D is unresolved. The V end lost 3 bases, the J end lost 5 bases, and 8 bases lay between the germline ends. Per the germline V gene, CDR1 is MDHEN and CDR2 is SYDVKM. CDR3 size: 14 residues. CDR3 sequence reads: CASSFYIDNSPLHF. The CDR3 DNA reads TGTGCCAGCAGTTTCTACATAGATAATTCACCCCTCCACTTT.

This clonotype was counted many times. The rearrangement links TRBV20-1 to TRBJ2-7, with 7 positions matching TRBD2. The germline CDR1 and CDR2 sequences are DFQATT and SNEGSKA (reference sequence). The CDR3 spans 15 residues. J was trimmed by 2 bases and V by 1 base; bases with no gene match: 8. The CDR3 reads CSARVITRGAYEQYF. The CDR3 DNA is TGCAGTGCTAGAGTTATAACCCGGGGGGCCTACGAGCAGTACTTC.

This clonotype was seen many times. This chain joins TRBV28 and TRBJ2-5, with 9 bases lining up with TRBD1. V dropped 6 bases and J dropped 3; count of bases not matched to a gene: 11. The CDR3 contains 16 residues. Germline V gene sequence: CDR1 MDHEN, CDR2 SYDVKM. In DNA form, the CDR3 reads TGTGCCAGCAGCAGAACCGGACAGGGGAAGGAAGAGACCCAGTACTTC. It codes for CASSRTGQGKEETQYF.

This clonotype is labeled as medium-sized. The chain combines TRBV5-1 with TRBJ2-6; no reliable D call. The CDR3 has 13 amino acids. Trimming removed 5 bases at V and 2 bases at J, with 5 bases between. CDR1 is SGHRS, CDR2 YFSETQ, per germline. For the CDR3, the DNA is TGCGCCAGCAGAGAGGCTGGGGCCAACGTCCTGACTTTC. Protein product: CASREAGANVLTF.

The chain is built from TRBV14 and TRBJ2-3; no clear D gene. The CDR3 spans 13 residues. The V end was cut by 0 bases, the J end by 8 bases, with 9 bases between. CDR1 and CDR2 from the germline V gene are SGHDN and FVKESK. Written as DNA, the CDR3 is TGTGCCAGCAGCCAAGATATTAAGTCTACGCAGTATTTT. Translated, it gives CASSQDIKSTQYF.

This clonotype has at least ten counts. The chain combines TRBV5-1 with TRBJ2-1; TRBD2 agrees at 12 bases. Germline CDR1 is SGHRS and CDR2 is YFSETQ. This CDR3 spans 18 amino acids. V was pared by 1 base and J by 7 bases, with 12 bases of the junction left unmatched. The CDR3 sequence is CASSLTSGGRIGGNEQFF. CDR3 nucleotide sequence: TGCGCCAGCAGCTTGACTAGCGGGGGGAGAATTGGAGGGAATGAGCAGTTCTTC.

This clonotype was observed at least ten times. V and J are TRBV14 and TRBJ2-4; 12 bases are a match to TRBD1. The CDR3 consists of 22 residues. The V segment lost 4 bases and the J segment 2 bases; nucleotides outside the gene matches: 21. Germline-derived CDR1 and CDR2 are SGHDN and FVKESK. CDR3 sequence (DNA): TGTGCCAGCAGCCCCATGGCGGGACAGGGGGCGCGCCGGTCAGCGACCAAAAACATTCAGTACTTC. This gives the protein CASSPMAGQGARRSATKNIQYF.

This clonotype came up many times. The chain has TRBV2 and TRBJ2-3, with 7 bases fitting TRBD1. CDR1 is SNHLY, CDR2 FYNNEI, per germline. CDR3 length: 13 amino acids. The junction had 6 bases not matched to a gene; V was cut back by 6 bases and J by 6 bases. The CDR3 DNA sequence: TGTGCCAGCAGCTACCAGGGGGAGGATACGCAGTATTTT. Protein sequence: CASSYQGEDTQYF.

This clonotype was seen only a few times. V usage is TRBV7-9 and J usage is TRBJ2-3; D uncertain. Germline V gives CDR1 SEHNR, CDR2 FQNEAQ (reference sequence). Trimming removed 4 bases from V and 0 bases from J, with 8 bases in between. This CDR3 region has 14 residues. CDR3 amino acids: CASSSLDSTDTQYF. The DNA for the CDR3 is TGTGCCAGCAGCTCGCTAGATAGCACAGATACGCAGTATTTT. Complete variable domain (other parts from reference TRBV7-9 and TRBJ2-3): DTGVSQNPRHKITKRGQNVTFRCDPISEHNRLYWYRQTLGQGPEFLTYFQNEAQLEKSRLLSDRFSAERPKGSFSTLEIQRTEQGDSAMYLCASSSLDSTDTQYFGPGTRLTVL.

This clonotype counts as medium-sized (0.01 to 0.1%). The rearrangement links TRBV29-1 to TRBJ1-1, with TRBD1 as a possible D gene (5 bases). Trimming took 4 bases from V and 3 from J, leaving 12 bases between them. Germline lookup yields CDR1 SQVTM and CDR2 ANQGSEA. This CDR3 contains 13 residues. CDR3 DNA sequence: TGCAGCGTTGCGTGGGGGGGTGACACTGAAGCTTTCTTT. Its translation: CSVAWGGDTEAFF.

This clonotype was seen ten or more times. The J gene is TRBJ1-1, the V gene TRBV12-3 or TRBV12-4; a possible D gene is TRBD1 (5 bases). The CDR3 has 14 residues. Trimming removed 6 bases from V and 2 bases from J, with 13 bases in between. The CDR3 region is CASRNDRLNTEAFF. The CDR3, as DNA: TGTGCCAGCAGGAATGACAGACTAAACACTGAAGCTTTCTTT.

Turning to this clonotype: A much larger clone sits a single nucleotide away, making a read error possible. The chain uses TRBV2 and TRBJ2-7; unclear D gene. In germline, CDR1 is SNHLY, CDR2 FYNNEI. Trimming cost V 8 bases and J 3 bases, with 23 bases left between them. CDR3 length: 16 amino acids. The CDR3: CASDRAPDRAVYEQYF. The CDR3 nucleotides read TGTGCCAGCGACCGGGCCCCGGATCGTGCCGTCTACGAGCAGTACTTC.

The J gene is TRBJ2-2, the V gene TRBV7-9; no definite D call. The V end was cut by 3 bases, the J end by 9 bases, with 8 bases between. This CDR3 comprises 12 residues. Germline assignment: CDR1 SEHNR and CDR2 FQNEAQ (reference sequence). CDR3 DNA: TGTGCCAGCAGCTTCGGAACCTGGGAGCTGTTTTTT. Protein: CASSFGTWELFF.

J is TRBJ1-3 and V is TRBV12-3 or TRBV12-4; D call uncertain. V lost 2 bases and J 0 bases, leaving 14 bases between the germline ends. This CDR3 has 17 amino acids. CDR3 coding DNA: TGTGCCAGCAGTTTAAAAGTGGGCACCCTCTCTGGAAACACCATATATTTT. This sequence encodes CASSLKVGTLSGNTIYF.